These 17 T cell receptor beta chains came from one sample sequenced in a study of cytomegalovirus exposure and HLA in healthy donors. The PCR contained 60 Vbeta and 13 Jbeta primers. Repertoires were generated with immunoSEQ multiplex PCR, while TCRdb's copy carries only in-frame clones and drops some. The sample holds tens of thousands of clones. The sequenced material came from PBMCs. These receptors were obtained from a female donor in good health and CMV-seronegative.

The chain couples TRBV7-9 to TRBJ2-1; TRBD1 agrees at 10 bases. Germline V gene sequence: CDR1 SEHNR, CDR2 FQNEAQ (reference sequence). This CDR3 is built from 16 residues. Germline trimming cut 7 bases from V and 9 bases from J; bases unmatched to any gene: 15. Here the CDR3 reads CASNHGQGGLRGEQFF. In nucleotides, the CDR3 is TGTGCCAGCAACCACGGACAGGGGGGATTGAGAGGTGAGCAGTTCTTC.

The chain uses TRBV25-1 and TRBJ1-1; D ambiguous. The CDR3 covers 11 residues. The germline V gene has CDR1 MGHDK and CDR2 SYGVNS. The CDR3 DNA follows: TGTGGCGCAGGTCCGGGGTGGGGAGCTTTCTTT. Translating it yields CGAGPGWGAFF.

The CDR3 nucleotides read TGTGCCAGCAGCTTAGACGGACTAGCGGGGGGGGAGACCCAGTACTTC. The encoded protein is CASSLDGLAGGETQYF. The chain links TRBV11-3 to TRBJ2-5, with TRBD2 matching 15 bases. This CDR3 comprises 16 residues. The germline CDR1 and CDR2 sequences are SGHNT and YENEEA. V lost 0 bases to trimming and J lost 5 bases; unmatched junction nucleotides: 1. Complete variable domain (other parts from reference TRBV11-3 and TRBJ2-5): EAGVVQSPRYKIIEKKQPVAFWCNPISGHNTLYWYLQNLGQGPELLIRYENEEAVDDSQLPKDRFSAERLKGVDSTLKIQPAELGDSAVYLCASSLDGLAGGETQYFGPGTRLLVL.

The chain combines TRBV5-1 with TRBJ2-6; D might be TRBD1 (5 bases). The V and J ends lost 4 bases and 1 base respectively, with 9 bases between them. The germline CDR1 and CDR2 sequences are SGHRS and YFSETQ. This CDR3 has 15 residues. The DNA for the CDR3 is TGCGCCAGCAGCAATCAGGGATCTGGGGCCAACGTCCTGACTTTC. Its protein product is CASSNQGSGANVLTF. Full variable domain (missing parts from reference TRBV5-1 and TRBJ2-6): KAGVTQTPRYLIKTRGQQVTLSCSPISGHRSVSWYQQTPGQGLQFLFEYFSETQRNKGNFPGRFSGRQFSNSRSEMNVSTLELGDSALYLCASSNQGSGANVLTFGAGSRLTVL.

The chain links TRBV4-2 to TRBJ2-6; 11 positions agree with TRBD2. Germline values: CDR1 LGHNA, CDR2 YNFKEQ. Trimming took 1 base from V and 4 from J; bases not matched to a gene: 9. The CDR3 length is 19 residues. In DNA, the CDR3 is TGTGCCAGCAGCCAAGTTGGGGCTAGCGGGGGGACCGGGGCCAACGTCCTGACTTTC. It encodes CASSQVGASGGTGANVLTF.

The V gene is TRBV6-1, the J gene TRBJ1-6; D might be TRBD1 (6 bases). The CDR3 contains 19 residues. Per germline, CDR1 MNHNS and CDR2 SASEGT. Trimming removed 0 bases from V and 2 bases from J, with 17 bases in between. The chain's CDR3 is CASSEARGQGLTYNSPLHF. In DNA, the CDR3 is TGTGCCAGCAGTGAAGCGCGGGGGCAAGGGCTAACCTATAATTCACCCCTCCACTTT.

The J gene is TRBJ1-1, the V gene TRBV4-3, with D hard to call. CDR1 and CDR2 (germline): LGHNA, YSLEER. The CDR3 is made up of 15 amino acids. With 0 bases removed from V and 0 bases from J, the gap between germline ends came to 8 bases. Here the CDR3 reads CASSQDPGMNTEAFF. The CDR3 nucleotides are TGCGCCAGCAGCCAAGACCCGGGGATGAACACTGAAGCTTTCTTT.

CDR3 nucleotides: TGTGCCAGCAGTTACATAGACAGGAACACTGAAGCTTTCTTT. Translation gives CASSYIDRNTEAFF. The chain has TRBV6-5 and TRBJ1-1; tentative D call: TRBD1 (5 bases). CDR3 length: 14 residues. V lost 2 bases to trimming and J lost 1 base, with 8 bases between them. Per the germline V gene, CDR1 is MNHEY and CDR2 is SVGAGI.

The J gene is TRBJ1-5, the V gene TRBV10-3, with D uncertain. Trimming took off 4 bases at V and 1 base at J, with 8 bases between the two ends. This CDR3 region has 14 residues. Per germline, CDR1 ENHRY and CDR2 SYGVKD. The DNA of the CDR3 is TGTGCCATCAGTGGTGCGGGCAGCAATCAGCCCCAGCATTTT. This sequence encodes CAISGAGSNQPQHF.

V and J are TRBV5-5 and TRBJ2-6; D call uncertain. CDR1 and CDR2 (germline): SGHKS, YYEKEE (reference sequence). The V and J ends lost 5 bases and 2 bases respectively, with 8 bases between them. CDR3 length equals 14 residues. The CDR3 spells CASSPPPGANVLTF. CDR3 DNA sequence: TGTGCCAGCAGTCCCCCTCCTGGGGCCAACGTCCTGACTTTC.

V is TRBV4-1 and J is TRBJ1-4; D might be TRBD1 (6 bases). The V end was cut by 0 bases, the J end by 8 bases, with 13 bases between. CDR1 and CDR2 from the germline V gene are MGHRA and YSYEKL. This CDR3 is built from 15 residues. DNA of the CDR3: TGCGCCAGCAGCCAAGAGGGCAGGGGAGACGAAAAACTGTTTTTT. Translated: CASSQEGRGDEKLFF.

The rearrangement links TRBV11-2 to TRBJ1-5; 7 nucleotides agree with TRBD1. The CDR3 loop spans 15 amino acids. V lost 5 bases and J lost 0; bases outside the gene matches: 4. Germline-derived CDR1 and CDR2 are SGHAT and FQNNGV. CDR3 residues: CASSKGGLSNQPQHF. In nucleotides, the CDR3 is TGTGCCAGCAGCAAAGGGGGCCTTAGCAATCAGCCCCAGCATTTT.

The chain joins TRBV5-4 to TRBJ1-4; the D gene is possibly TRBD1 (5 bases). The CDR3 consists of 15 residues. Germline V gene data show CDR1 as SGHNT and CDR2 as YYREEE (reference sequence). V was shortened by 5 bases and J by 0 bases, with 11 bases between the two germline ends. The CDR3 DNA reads TGTGCCAGCAGGGGGGACTCTCCAACTAATGAAAAACTGTTTTTT. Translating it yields CASRGDSPTNEKLFF.

CDR3 coding DNA: TGTGCCAGCAGCCTAAGGAACACTGAAGCTTTCTTT. Translating it yields CASSLRNTEAFF. The chain combines TRBV13 with TRBJ1-1; D not certain. The CDR3 consists of 12 residues. Germline values: CDR1 PRHDT, CDR2 FYEKMQ (reference sequence). The V end was cut by 5 bases, the J end by 1 base, with 5 bases between.

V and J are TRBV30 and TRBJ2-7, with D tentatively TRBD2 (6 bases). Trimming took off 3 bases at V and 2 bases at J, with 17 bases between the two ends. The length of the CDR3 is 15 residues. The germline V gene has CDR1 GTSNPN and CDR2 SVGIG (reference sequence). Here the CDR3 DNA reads TGTGCCTGGAGCCCCGGGACTCCTGTCGCCTACGAGCAGTACTTC. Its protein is CAWSPGTPVAYEQYF.

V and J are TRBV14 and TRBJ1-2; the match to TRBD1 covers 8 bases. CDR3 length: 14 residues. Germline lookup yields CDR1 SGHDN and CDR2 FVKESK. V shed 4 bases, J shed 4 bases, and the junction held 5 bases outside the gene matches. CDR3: CASSPGGVSYGYTF. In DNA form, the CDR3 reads TGTGCCAGCAGCCCAGGGGGCGTTTCCTATGGCTACACCTTC.

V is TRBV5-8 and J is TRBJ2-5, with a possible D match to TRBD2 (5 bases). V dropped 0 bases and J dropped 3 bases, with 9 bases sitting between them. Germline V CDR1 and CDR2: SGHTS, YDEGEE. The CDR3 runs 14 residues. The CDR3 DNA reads TGTGCCAGCAGCTTGGCCGGGGTGGAAGAGACCCAGTACTTC. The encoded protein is CASSLAGVEETQYF. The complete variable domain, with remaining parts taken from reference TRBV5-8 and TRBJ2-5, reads EAGVTQSPTHLIKTRGQQATLRCSPISGHTSVYWYQQALGLGLQFLLWYDEGEERNRGNFPPRFSGRQFPNYSSELNVNALELEDSALYLCASSLAGVEETQYFGPGTRLLVL.